Given below is one TCR beta chain in context. Its antigen is not identified. V lost 7 bases and J lost 5, with 17 bases in between. The germline gives CDR1 MNHEY, CDR2 SMNVEV (reference sequence). This CDR3 has 14 amino acids. The sample originates from a study of vaccination and CD4 T cells after COVID-19. Looking at the study overall: Nasal swab PCR identified SARS-CoV-2 in the convalescent patients, of whom roughly nine were mild and one severe. Two of the convalescents were Hispanic, and the group consisted of six males and four females. Once vaccinated, a few convalescent patients provided samples at day 14 and again at days 161 to 241 post-vaccination.

With the Oncomine TCR Beta short-read assay, DNA from cultured CD4+ T cells was sequenced. The authors extracted genomic DNA from cultured CD4+ T cells. Each CDR3 protein is one row after TCRdb ran MiXCR on the PCR reads. The table lists approximately 18,000 distinct CDR3 sequences, around 40% of them singletons. Time point reported: late sampling 161 to 241 days after vaccination in a few convalescent patients. The treatment here: roughly 10-day PBMC culture with coronavirus spike peptide pools or control peptides (ViraFEST assay). The V gene is TRBV27, the J gene TRBJ1-2, with TRBD1 as a possible D gene (5 bases). The source material was CD4+ T cells from blood, cultured in vitro, sampled about 7 months after SARS-CoV-2 vaccination. The TCR was taken from a human donor who had recovered from COVID-19. CDR3 coding DNA: TGTGCCAGCACCCCACACCTTGGGGGGTATGGCTACACCTTC. Translation: CASTPHLGGYGYTF.